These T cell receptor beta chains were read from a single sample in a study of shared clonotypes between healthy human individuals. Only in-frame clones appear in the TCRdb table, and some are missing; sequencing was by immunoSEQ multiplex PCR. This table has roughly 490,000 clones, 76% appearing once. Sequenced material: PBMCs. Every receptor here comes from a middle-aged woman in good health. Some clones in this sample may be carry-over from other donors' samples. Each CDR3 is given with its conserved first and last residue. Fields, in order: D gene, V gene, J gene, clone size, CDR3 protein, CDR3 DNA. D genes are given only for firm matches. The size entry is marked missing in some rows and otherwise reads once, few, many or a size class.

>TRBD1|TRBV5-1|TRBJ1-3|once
CASSLGWTGVGNTIYF
TGCGCCAGCAGCTTGGGTTGGACAGGGGTTGGAAACACCATATATTTT
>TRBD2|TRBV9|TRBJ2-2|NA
CASRKLAGDTGELFF
TGTGCCAGCAGAAAACTAGCGGGGGACACCGGGGAGCTGTTTTTT
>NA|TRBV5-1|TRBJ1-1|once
CASSSSSFRQLNTEAFF
TGCGCCAGCAGCTCCTCCTCCTTTCGACAGCTGAACACTGAAGCTTTCTTT
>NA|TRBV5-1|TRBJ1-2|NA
CASSSRSPNSLRDHGYTF
TGCGCCAGCAGCTCGCGGTCTCCCAATTCCCTAAGGGATCATGGCTACACCTTC
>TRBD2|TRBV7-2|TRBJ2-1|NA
CASTGGPGAYNEQFF
TGTGCCAGCACGGGAGGGCCTGGCGCCTACAATGAGCAGTTCTTC
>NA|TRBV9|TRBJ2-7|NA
CASSDDTVGYEQYF
TGTGCCAGCAGCGATGATACCGTGGGTTACGAGCAGTACTTC
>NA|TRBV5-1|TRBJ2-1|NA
CASSLLPEDEQFF
TGCGCCAGCAGCTTGTTGCCGGAGGATGAGCAGTTCTTC
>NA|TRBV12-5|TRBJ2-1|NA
CASGSTQGSYNEQFF
TGTGCTAGTGGTTCAACTCAGGGGTCGTACAATGAGCAGTTCTTC
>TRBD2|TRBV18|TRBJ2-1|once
CASSPLQREASYNEQFF
TGTGCCAGCTCACCGTTGCAGCGGGAGGCGTCCTACAATGAGCAGTTCTTC
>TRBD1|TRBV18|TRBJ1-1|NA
CASCRDSNTEAFF
TGTGCCAGCTGTCGGGACAGTAACACTGAAGCTTTCTTT
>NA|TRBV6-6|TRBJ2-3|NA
CASTQTATDTQYF
TGTGCCAGCACCCAAACCGCAACAGATACGCAGTATTTT
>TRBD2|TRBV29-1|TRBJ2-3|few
CSVQTSGSSDTQYF
TGCAGCGTTCAAACTAGCGGGAGCTCAGATACGCAGTATTTT
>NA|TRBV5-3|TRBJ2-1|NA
CAQRASGEQFF
TGTGCCCAGAGGGCCTCCGGTGAGCAGTTCTTC
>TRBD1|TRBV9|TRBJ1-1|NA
CASSVEGQPNTEAFF
TGTGCCAGCAGCGTAGAGGGACAGCCGAACACTGAAGCTTTCTTT
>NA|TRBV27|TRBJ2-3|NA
CASSSVGGTQYF
TGTGCCAGCAGTTCCGTGGGGGGTACGCAGTATTTT
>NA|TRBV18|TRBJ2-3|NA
CASSAQGPSTDTQYF
TGTGCCAGCTCGGCGCAGGGACCTAGCACAGATACGCAGTATTTT
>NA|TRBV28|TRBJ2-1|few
CASSPSYVNEQFF
TGTGCCAGCAGTCCTAGTTATGTCAATGAGCAGTTCTTC
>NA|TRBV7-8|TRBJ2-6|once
CASSSGTGANVLTF
TGTGCCAGCAGCTCCGGGACAGGGGCCAACGTCCTGACTTTC
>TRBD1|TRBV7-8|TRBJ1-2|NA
CASSLDRVPPYGYTF
TGTGCCAGCAGCTTGGACAGGGTCCCCCCTTATGGCTACACCTTC
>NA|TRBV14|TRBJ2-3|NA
CASSQQTGWGTDTQYF
TGTGCCAGCAGTCAACAAACAGGGTGGGGCACAGATACGCAGTATTTT
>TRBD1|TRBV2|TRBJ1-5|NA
CASSTPPGQGSNQPQHF
TGTGCCAGCAGTACTCCTCCGGGACAGGGAAGCAATCAGCCCCAGCATTTT
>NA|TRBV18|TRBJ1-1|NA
CASSPQVQGRYTEAFF
TGTGCCAGCTCACCACAGGTCCAGGGACGGTACACTGAAGCTTTCTTT
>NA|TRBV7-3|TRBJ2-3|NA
CASSLTPDSSTDTQYF
TGTGCCAGCAGCTTAACCCCGGACTCTAGCACAGATACGCAGTATTTT
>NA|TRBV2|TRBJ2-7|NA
CASRAGNSYEQYF
TGTGCCAGCAGGGCAGGTAACTCCTACGAGCAGTACTTC
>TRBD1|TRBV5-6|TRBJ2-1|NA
CASNKGANNEQFF
TGTGCCAGCAACAAGGGGGCTAACAATGAGCAGTTCTTC
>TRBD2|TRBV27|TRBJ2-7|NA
CASRPLAGEGEQYF
TGTGCCAGCAGACCACTAGCGGGAGAGGGCGAGCAGTACTTC
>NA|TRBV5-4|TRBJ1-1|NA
CASSLKRGLNTEAFF
TGTGCCAGCAGCTTGAAAAGGGGTTTGAACACTGAAGCTTTCTTT
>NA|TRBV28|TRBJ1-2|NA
CASSLSGGGYGYTF
TGTGCCAGCAGTTTATCCGGGGGCGGCTATGGCTACACCTTC
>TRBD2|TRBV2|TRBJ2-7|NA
CASSETSVSYEQYF
TGTGCCAGCAGTGAGACTAGCGTATCCTACGAGCAGTACTTC
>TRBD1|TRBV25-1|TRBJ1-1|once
CASRDRGDTEAFF
TGTGCCAGCAGGGACAGGGGAGACACTGAAGCTTTCTTT
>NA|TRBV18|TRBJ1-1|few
CASSPGTESEAFF
TGTGCCAGCTCACCGGGGACGGAATCTGAAGCTTTCTTT
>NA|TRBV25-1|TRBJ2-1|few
CASSEEGPGYNEQFF
TGTGCCAGCAGTGAGGAGGGGCCCGGCTACAATGAGCAGTTCTTC
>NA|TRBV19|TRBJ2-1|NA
CASSDRLRTSRSYNEQFF
TGTGCCAGTAGTGATCGTCTCCGTACTAGCAGAAGCTACAATGAGCAGTTCTTC
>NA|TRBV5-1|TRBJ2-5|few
CASTPQGLQETQYF
TGCGCCAGCACCCCCCAAGGACTTCAAGAGACCCAGTACTTC
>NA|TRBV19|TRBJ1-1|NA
CASSDTDVNTEAFF
TGTGCCAGTAGTGATACCGACGTGAACACTGAAGCTTTCTTT
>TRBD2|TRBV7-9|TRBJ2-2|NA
CASSLPGLAGTGELFF
TGTGCCAGCAGCTTACCGGGACTAGCGGGAACCGGGGAGCTGTTTTTT
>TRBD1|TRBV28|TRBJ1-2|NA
CASSQGQNYGYTF
TGTGCCAGCAGTCAGGGACAGAACTATGGCTACACCTTC
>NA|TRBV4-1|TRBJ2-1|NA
CASSQGLASKSYNEQFF
TGCGCCAGCAGCCAAGGCCTAGCTTCGAAGTCCTACAATGAGCAGTTCTTC